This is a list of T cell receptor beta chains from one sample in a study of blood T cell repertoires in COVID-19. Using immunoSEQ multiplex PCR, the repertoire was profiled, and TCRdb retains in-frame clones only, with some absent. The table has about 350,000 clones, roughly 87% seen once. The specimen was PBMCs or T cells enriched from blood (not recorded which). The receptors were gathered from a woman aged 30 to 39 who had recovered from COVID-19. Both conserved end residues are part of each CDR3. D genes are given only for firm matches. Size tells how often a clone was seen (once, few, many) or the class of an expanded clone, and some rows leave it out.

cdr3_nt: TGTGCCAGCAGCTCGGACAGGGAGGGCACTGAAGCTTTCTTT
cdr3_aa: CASSSDREGTEAFF
j_call: TRBJ1-1
clone_size: NA
v_call: TRBV11-2
d_call: TRBD1

cdr3_nt: TGTGCCAGCAGTGCCCAGGTACACTCTGGAAACACCATATATTTT
cdr3_aa: CASSAQVHSGNTIYF
j_call: TRBJ1-3
clone_size: NA
v_call: TRBV2
d_call: NA

cdr3_nt: TGTGCCAGCAGGGGGGGTCTGACAGGGTCCTATGGCTACACCTTC
cdr3_aa: CASRGGLTGSYGYTF
j_call: TRBJ1-2
clone_size: once
v_call: TRBV5-6
d_call: TRBD1

cdr3_nt: TGTGCCAGCAGCTTAGATATTCTAGGGGGGGACTGGTACACCTTC
cdr3_aa: CASSLDILGGDWYTF
j_call: TRBJ1-2
clone_size: NA
v_call: TRBV11-2
d_call: NA

cdr3_nt: TGCGCCAGCAGCTTGTTCAGGGAAACAGATACGCAGTATTTT
cdr3_aa: CASSLFRETDTQYF
j_call: TRBJ2-3
clone_size: NA
v_call: TRBV5-1
d_call: NA

cdr3_nt: TGCGCCAGCAGCACGGGACTGCAAAGCTCTGGAAACACCATATATTTT
cdr3_aa: CASSTGLQSSGNTIYF
j_call: TRBJ1-3
clone_size: NA
v_call: TRBV5-1
d_call: NA

cdr3_nt: TGTGCCAGCACCCACCTAGGCCAAGAGCAGTTCTTC
cdr3_aa: CASTHLGQEQFF
j_call: TRBJ2-1
clone_size: NA
v_call: TRBV11-2
d_call: NA

cdr3_nt: TGTGCCAGCAGCTTAGTGGGGACAGTTGCAACTAATGAAAAACTGTTTTTT
cdr3_aa: CASSLVGTVATNEKLFF
j_call: TRBJ1-4
clone_size: once
v_call: TRBV13
d_call: TRBD1

cdr3_nt: TGTGCCAGTAACCGCGGGGGGAGTGAGAATGAGCAGTTCTTC
cdr3_aa: CASNRGGSENEQFF
j_call: TRBJ2-1
clone_size: NA
v_call: TRBV19
d_call: TRBD2

cdr3_nt: TGTGCCACCAGCAGCAGGGATACTAATGAAAAACTGTTTTTT
cdr3_aa: CATSSRDTNEKLFF
j_call: TRBJ1-4
clone_size: NA
v_call: TRBV15
d_call: NA

cdr3_nt: TGTGCCAGCTCACCACCGGGAGGGGACTATGGCTACACCTTC
cdr3_aa: CASSPPGGDYGYTF
j_call: TRBJ1-2
clone_size: NA
v_call: TRBV18
d_call: NA

cdr3_nt: TGCGCCAGCAGCTCGACAGAATATGGCTACACCTTC
cdr3_aa: CASSSTEYGYTF
j_call: TRBJ1-2
clone_size: NA
v_call: TRBV5-1
d_call: NA

cdr3_nt: TGCAGTGCTAGTGTGCAGGACAAGTTCTCCTATAATTCACCCCTCCACTTT
cdr3_aa: CSASVQDKFSYNSPLHF
j_call: TRBJ1-6
clone_size: NA
v_call: TRBV20-1
d_call: NA

cdr3_nt: TGCGCCAGCAGTGAGTTTCCCGGGGGAAATTCACCCCTCCACTTT
cdr3_aa: CASSEFPGGNSPLHF
j_call: TRBJ1-6
clone_size: NA
v_call: TRBV10-2
d_call: NA

cdr3_nt: TGTGCCAGCAGATCGGGACAGGATCACTACGAGCAGTACTTC
cdr3_aa: CASRSGQDHYEQYF
j_call: TRBJ2-7
clone_size: NA
v_call: TRBV28
d_call: TRBD1

cdr3_nt: TGTGCCAGCAGCTTAGATGGCGGGAGGGCTAAATATAACGAGCAGTACTTC
cdr3_aa: CASSLDGGRAKYNEQYF
j_call: TRBJ2-7
clone_size: NA
v_call: TRBV7-2
d_call: TRBD2

cdr3_nt: TGTGCCAGCAGTCGGACTAGCTCCTACAATGAGCAGTTCTTC
cdr3_aa: CASSRTSSYNEQFF
j_call: TRBJ2-1
clone_size: NA
v_call: TRBV28
d_call: TRBD2